The sequence of this T cell receptor (beta chain) was determined in a study of CD4 T cells in relation to SARS-CoV-2 and coronaviruses. Study-level findings and limits: In around three fifths of donors, memory CD4+ clonotypes crossrecognized SARS-CoV-2 and at least one common cold coronavirus spike.

Before the COVID-19 pandemic, during about 2011-2019, CD4+ T cells were taken from unexposed donors. Isolation of CD4+ T cells took place after around eleven days in culture. On days 3 and 7, cultures got half fresh IL-2 medium. Sequenced by immunoSEQ multiplex PCR; TCRdb stores in-frame clones only, minus some. The sample includes 15,000 or so clones, approximately 81% seen only once; the top ten take approximately 10%. Germline V gene data show CDR1 as SGHRS and CDR2 as YFSETQ. CDR3 size: 14 residues. Between the trimmed V and J ends, which lost 8 bases and 4 bases, there was a span of 18 bases. As to this clone: Its specificity is unknown.

This clonotype originated in a human donor in good health. This chain joins TRBV5-1 and TRBJ1-2; D ambiguous. The sample consisted of CD4+ T cells from PBMCs, cultured in vitro. The CDR3 sequence is CASKFAVLSYGYTF. The CDR3 coding sequence is TGCGCCAGTAAATTTGCTGTTCTCTCCTATGGCTACACCTTC. The whole variable domain, remainder taken from reference TRBV5-1 and TRBJ1-2, is KAGVTQTPRYLIKTRGQQVTLSCSPISGHRSVSWYQQTPGQGLQFLFEYFSETQRNKGNFPGRFSGRQFSNSRSEMNVSTLELGDSALYLCASKFAVLSYGYTFGSGTRLTVV.